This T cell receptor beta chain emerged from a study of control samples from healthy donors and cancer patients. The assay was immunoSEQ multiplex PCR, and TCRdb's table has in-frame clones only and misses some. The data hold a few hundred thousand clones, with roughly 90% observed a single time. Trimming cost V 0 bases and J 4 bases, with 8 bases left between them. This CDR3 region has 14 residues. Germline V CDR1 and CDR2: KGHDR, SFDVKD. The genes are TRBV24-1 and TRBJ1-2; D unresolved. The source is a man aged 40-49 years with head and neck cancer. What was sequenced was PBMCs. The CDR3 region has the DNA TGTGCCACCAGTGATTTGGATCAGAGCTATGGCTACACCTTC. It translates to CATSDLDQSYGYTF.